This TCR beta chain was identified in a study of siplizumab effects on memory and regulatory T cells. Sequenced by immunoSEQ multiplex PCR; TCRdb stores in-frame clones only, minus some. The sample consists of around 100,000 clones, 80% to 95% of them appearing once. The CDR3 has 14 amino acids. V trimming: 4 bases; J trimming: 6 bases; junction bases outside the gene matches: 4. CDR1 and CDR2 (germline): LNHDA, SQIVND (reference sequence). This sequence was found in a human donor in good health. Material for sequencing was non-Treg CD4+ T cells sorted from blood. The chain links TRBV19 to TRBJ1-5, with 9 positions matching TRBD1. CDR3 coding DNA: TGTGCCAGTAGTAAGGGGACAGGGCCTCAGCCCCAGCATTTT. Protein product: CASSKGTGPQPQHF.